This TCR beta chain was captured by sequencing in a study of regulatory T cells in long-lasting Graves disease. Construction of the TCR beta libraries employed iRepertoire HTBI primers in conjunction with Arm-PCR of CDR3 regions. TCRdb re-analysed the multiplex PCR reads in MiXCR, keeping a single row per CDR3 protein. The sample has roughly 420,000 distinct CDR3 sequences, roughly 15% seen once; the top ten hold about 23%. This clonotype was seen ten or more times. Trimming took off 6 bases at V and 0 bases at J, with 12 bases between the two ends. This CDR3 has 15 residues. CDR1 MNHNS and CDR2 SASEGT come from the germline V gene. Time point here: newly diagnosed GD, antithyroid drugs for less than 3 months. PBMC-derived RNA was used for the TCR library. A peripheral blood sample, roughly 9.8 milliliters in volume, was drawn into EDTA tubes. The sample also formed part of further work on T cells in Graves' hyperthyroidism and ophthalmopathy. Per that paper: The study based diagnoses on clinical symptoms, serum thyroxine and TRAb, thyroid ultrasound and orbital computed tomography.

The specimen comprised peripheral blood mononuclear cells (PBMCs), sampled at new diagnosis, from a patient treated with antithyroid drugs. This TCR was sampled from a woman aged 18 to 35 with Graves disease. The chain recombines TRBV6-1 with TRBJ2-1, with a weak D call TRBD1 (5 bases). In DNA form, the CDR3 reads TGTGCCAGCAGCGTAGGGGCCAGCTCCTACAATGAGCAGTTCTTC. Amino acid sequence: CASSVGASSYNEQFF.